These T cell receptor beta chains were read from a single sample in a study of early T cells in non-severe SARS-CoV-2 infection. One entry per CDR3 protein, called by TCRdb with MiXCR from the 5' RACE reads. Of 35,000 to 45,000 distinct CDR3 sequences listed, around 6.1% were seen once; the top ten hold 20%. The source was whole blood, collected at baseline. Receptors were obtained from an adult who was a healthcare worker with PCR-confirmed SARS-CoV-2 infection or an uninfected control (not recorded which). Both conserved end residues are part of each CDR3. Fields, in order: D gene, V gene, CDR3 length, clone size, J gene, CDR3 protein, CDR3 DNA. The D gene is left open where the match is weak. The listing skips clone size in some rows; elsewhere it reads once, few, many or a size class.

d_gene: TRBD2; v_gene: TRBV14; len: 20; abundance: few; j_gene: TRBJ2-5; CDR3aa: CASSQDAASGRVVIRETQYF; CDR3nt: TGTGCCAGCAGCCAAGATGCCGCTAGCGGGAGGGTTGTGATTCGAGAGACCCAGTACTTC
d_gene: TRBD2; v_gene: TRBV2; len: 15; abundance: many; j_gene: TRBJ2-1; CDR3aa: CASSLSGGAVDEQFF; CDR3nt: TGTGCCAGCAGCCTGAGCGGGGGGGCCGTGGATGAGCAGTTCTTC
d_gene: NA; v_gene: TRBV12-2; len: 13; abundance: NA; j_gene: TRBJ1-4; CDR3aa: CASRFSPREKLFF; CDR3nt: TGTGCAAGTCGCTTTTCCCCTAGGGAAAAACTGTTTTTT
d_gene: TRBD2; v_gene: TRBV10-3; len: 14; abundance: NA; j_gene: TRBJ2-5; CDR3aa: CAITPGGGKETQYF; CDR3nt: TGTGCCATCACCCCAGGCGGGGGGAAAGAGACCCAGTACTTC
d_gene: TRBD2; v_gene: TRBV27; len: 15; abundance: many; j_gene: TRBJ2-7; CDR3aa: CASTLQGLATDEQYF; CDR3nt: TGTGCCAGCACCCTACAAGGACTAGCGACCGACGAGCAGTACTTC
d_gene: NA; v_gene: TRBV27; len: 15; abundance: many; j_gene: TRBJ2-2; CDR3aa: CASAHQIGYTGELFF; CDR3nt: TGTGCCAGCGCCCACCAAATAGGGTACACCGGGGAGCTGTTTTTT
d_gene: NA; v_gene: TRBV11-2; len: 12; abundance: few; j_gene: TRBJ2-1; CDR3aa: CASSLEGGEQFF; CDR3nt: TGTGCCAGCAGCTTAGAGGGAGGCGAGCAGTTCTTC
d_gene: NA; v_gene: TRBV7-3; len: 15; abundance: few; j_gene: TRBJ2-1; CDR3aa: CASSLPGSSYNEQFF; CDR3nt: TGTGCCAGCAGCTTACCGGGGAGCTCCTACAATGAGCAGTTCTTC
d_gene: NA; v_gene: TRBV29-1; len: 14; abundance: many; j_gene: TRBJ2-1; CDR3aa: CSVGRQLKKNEQFF; CDR3nt: TGCAGCGTCGGCCGACAGTTGAAAAAGAATGAGCAGTTCTTC
d_gene: TRBD1; v_gene: TRBV25-1; len: 14; abundance: many; j_gene: TRBJ1-1; CDR3aa: CASSVTGITTEAFF; CDR3nt: TGTGCCAGCAGTGTGACAGGGATCACCACTGAAGCTTTCTTT
d_gene: NA; v_gene: TRBV6-2/TRBV6-3; len: 13; abundance: many; j_gene: TRBJ1-1; CDR3aa: CASSYSENTEAFF; CDR3nt: TGTGCCAGCAGTTACAGTGAGAACACTGAAGCTTTCTTT
d_gene: NA; v_gene: TRBV19; len: 13; abundance: many; j_gene: TRBJ1-5; CDR3aa: CASSISRDQPQHF; CDR3nt: TGTGCCAGTAGTATCTCCAGGGATCAGCCCCAGCATTTT
d_gene: NA; v_gene: TRBV29-1; len: 13; abundance: NA; j_gene: TRBJ2-7; CDR3aa: CSVVEGIPYEQYF; CDR3nt: TGCAGCGTTGTTGAGGGGATACCCTACGAGCAGTACTTC
d_gene: TRBD2; v_gene: TRBV7-9; len: 19; abundance: few; j_gene: TRBJ2-2; CDR3aa: CASTLTGLAGGPNTGELFF; CDR3nt: TGTGCCAGCACCCTCACGGGACTAGCGGGAGGGCCGAACACCGGGGAGCTGTTTTTT
d_gene: NA; v_gene: TRBV12-3/TRBV12-4; len: 16; abundance: many; j_gene: TRBJ2-1; CDR3aa: CASTLGTAGTYNEQFF; CDR3nt: TGTGCCAGCACCCTAGGGACGGCGGGAACCTACAATGAGCAGTTCTTC
d_gene: NA; v_gene: TRBV7-2; len: 13; abundance: many; j_gene: TRBJ2-7; CDR3aa: CASSLGSLGEQYF; CDR3nt: TGTGCCAGCAGCTTAGGGTCATTGGGGGAGCAGTACTTC
d_gene: TRBD2; v_gene: TRBV28; len: 12; abundance: NA; j_gene: TRBJ2-1; CDR3aa: CASRSGTRHQFF; CDR3nt: TGTGCCAGCAGGTCCGGGACTAGGCACCAGTTCTTC
d_gene: NA; v_gene: TRBV7-2; len: 15; abundance: few; j_gene: TRBJ2-7; CDR3aa: CASSPNPGPNYEQYF; CDR3nt: TGTGCCAGCAGCCCGAATCCCGGGCCCAACTACGAGCAGTACTTC
d_gene: TRBD1; v_gene: TRBV11-2; len: 18; abundance: NA; j_gene: TRBJ2-5; CDR3aa: CASRPLRTGRISMRTQYF; CDR3nt: TGTGCCAGCAGACCCCTCCGGACAGGGCGTATTTCCATGCGGACCCAGTACTTC
d_gene: NA; v_gene: TRBV4-3; len: 18; abundance: many; j_gene: TRBJ2-1; CDR3aa: CASSQDTSGGETYNEQFF; CDR3nt: TGCGCCAGCAGCCAAGATACCTCCGGGGGTGAGACCTACAATGAGCAGTTCTTC
d_gene: NA; v_gene: TRBV9; len: 17; abundance: many; j_gene: TRBJ2-6; CDR3aa: CASSHRGGALGANVLTF; CDR3nt: TGTGCCAGCAGCCACAGGGGGGGCGCACTTGGGGCCAACGTCCTGACTTTC
d_gene: NA; v_gene: TRBV4-3; len: 15; abundance: many; j_gene: TRBJ2-7; CDR3aa: CASSQDYGYLYEQYF; CDR3nt: TGCGCCAGCAGCCAAGATTACGGGTACCTCTACGAGCAGTACTTC
d_gene: TRBD2; v_gene: TRBV27; len: 15; abundance: NA; j_gene: TRBJ2-2; CDR3aa: CASRPGTSGPGELFF; CDR3nt: TGTGCCAGCAGACCCGGGACTAGCGGCCCCGGGGAGCTGTTTTTT
d_gene: NA; v_gene: TRBV11-1; len: 13; abundance: NA; j_gene: TRBJ2-1; CDR3aa: CASSLAGVYEQFF; CDR3nt: TGTGCCAGCAGCTTAGCGGGGGTGTATGAGCAGTTCTTC
d_gene: NA; v_gene: TRBV12-3/TRBV12-4; len: 14; abundance: few; j_gene: TRBJ1-6; CDR3aa: CASTFDRSYSPLHF; CDR3nt: TGTGCCAGCACTTTTGACAGGTCCTATTCACCCCTCCACTTT
d_gene: NA; v_gene: TRBV5-4; len: 14; abundance: few; j_gene: TRBJ1-1; CDR3aa: CASSFVGQNTEAFF; CDR3nt: TGTGCCAGCAGCTTTGTAGGCCAGAACACTGAAGCTTTCTTT